This TCR beta chain is from a study of sequential checkpoint blockade in melanoma (dated by TCRdb to 2018 to 2020). General notes on the study: Patients were randomized 1:1 to first-line nivolumab followed by ipilimumab (arm A) or ipilimumab followed by nivolumab (arm B). Maintenance nivolumab was given following each of the two trial sequences. Overall results and qualifications from the work: The model for predicting response that combines TCR metrics with mutation burden needs to be validated in larger, independent patient cohorts.

The treatment or condition tag for this specimen amounts to: randomized to nivolumab then ipilimumab (arm A) or the reverse (arm B). None of the trial patients had been given prior DNA-damaging chemotherapy. On a FACS Aria II flow cytometer, live CD3+CD8+ cells that were negative for CD19 and CD56 were sorted from thawed PBMCs. CheckMate 064, a randomized, open-label phase II trial of sequential checkpoint blockade, was the source of the samples, all of which came from patients with melanoma. Peripheral blood mononuclear cells were collected by leukapheresis, purified using Ficoll-Paque, and frozen in human serum containing roughly 10% DMSO. Immediately after sorting, the purity of the sorted blood CD3+CD8+ cells was confirmed to be >98%, and DNA was then extracted. Cut back by 1 base and 3 bases, the V and J ends lie 7 bases apart. The cysteine opens and the phenylalanine closes a CDR3 of 14 amino acids. The CDR3 DNA has 42 bases and is translated from base 1. As encoded in the germline V gene (reference sequence), CDR1 is LNHDA while CDR2 is SQIVND.

Worth noting for this clone: Its target antigen remains unknown. Base-call qualities are not available, and no considerably larger clone is one nucleotide away.

The immunoSEQ Assay was used to immunosequence TCRbeta CDR3 regions from genomic DNA. Before high-throughput sequencing, the genomic DNA was amplified using bias-controlled multiplex PCR. Turning to the authors' computational methods: To quantify the absolute abundance of each unique TCRbeta CDR3 region, the sequences were collapsed and filtered. Clonality, defined as 1 minus Pielou's evenness, was calculated using only productive rearrangements. A previously published method was used to identify clones whose frequencies were significantly greater in on-treatment samples than in baseline samples. Here the immuneACCESS table is served through TCRdb, limited to in-frame sequences with V and J called. Missing clones are a known gap in these copies; in checked studies unresolved V genes cover under half, and the rest lacks a known reason. The V and J calls and clone size come from that table; D and trimming were worked out from the DNA. In this sample the table shows some 9,300 clones, approximately 76% of which occur a single time. The ten largest clonotypes hold 50% of the sample.

This sequence originates from a human donor with melanoma. The sequence joins TRBV19 to TRBJ1-5; the D gene is perhaps TRBD1, on 5 matching bases. The sequenced sample was CD8+ T cells sorted from blood (inferred from file names), obtained from a patient given nivolumab and ipilimumab in sequence. CDR3 sequence: CASSIGQTNQPQHF. The DNA reads TGTGCCAGTAGTATAGGACAGACCAATCAGCCCCAGCATTTT.